What follows is one TCR beta chain and its context. Its matching antigen is unknown. The data are from a study of cytomegalovirus exposure and HLA in healthy donors. Whole-study results and caveats: Later, an analysis found that common viral pathogens appeared to be linked with several of the most significant clusters.

The germline V gene has CDR1 WSHSY and CDR2 SAAADI. Deletions cut 9 bases from V and 4 bases from J, with 13 bases between. This CDR3 has 13 residues. The PCR had 60 Vbeta and 13 Jbeta primers. Sequencing was performed with immunoSEQ multiplex PCR; in TCRdb, only in-frame clones are kept and a portion is missing. The repertoire has about 110,000 clones, 82% of them found once; the top ten carry 22%. This TCR was sampled from a man aged 25-45 years in good health and CMV-seropositive. The rearrangement joins TRBV10-2 to TRBJ2-1; maybe TRBD1 (6 bases). The specimen was PBMCs. The CDR3 nucleotides are TGCGCCAGTACAGGGAACCAATACAATGAGCAGTTCTTC. Translating it yields CASTGNQYNEQFF.